Detailed here is one TCR beta chain. Its antigen target is currently unknown. No per-base quality is available; no much larger clone lies one base away. These data originate in a study of blood T cell repertoires in COVID-19 (dated by TCRdb to the early 2020s). In the study overall: Samples covering the acute and convalescent phases of COVID-19 were provided by collaborators in the United States, Italy and Spain. The material from the prospective study consisted of cDNA or gDNA derived from T cells, B-cell-depleted T cells, or PBMCs. Subjects who had been exposed to COVID-19, were actively infected with it, or had recovered from it provided the deeply sampled blood TCRbeta repertoires that made up the dataset. The repertoires were made available in a free public database intended to serve as a resource for research on the immune response to SARS-CoV-2. The samples were drawn from two sources: the first 160 participants of the ongoing ImmuneRACE study, and about 1,300 subjects contributed by 6 global collaborators. Nearly every sample came with metadata listing a de-identified subject ID, COVID-19 status, age in years and sex. Where available, HLA class I and class II types were obtained from metadata supplied by the sample provider rather than from assay-based typing.

Enrolling through a virtual design, the prospective study's participants ranged in age from about 18 to 100 years and lived across 20 to 25 United States geographic areas. Cohort assignment in the prospective study relied on participant-reported clinical history from a screening survey and a study questionnaire. Recovered participants in ImmuneRACE Cohort 3 were defined by two consecutive negative NP/OP PCR tests, clearance by a healthcare professional, or resolution of symptoms. Mobile phlebotomists in the prospective study collected whole blood, serum and a nasopharyngeal or oropharyngeal swab from every participant. Participants in the prospective study had the option to provide additional blood draws and questionnaires over a roughly 2-month period. Blood samples from the prospective study were shipped frozen or at room temperature prior to DNA extraction. The immunoSEQ Assay, a bias-controlled multiplex PCR, was used to amplify TCRbeta CDR3 regions from genomic DNA. On the study's bioinformatics: Within the assay, amplification of reference gene primers was used to estimate how many nucleated cells each sample contained. Sequence reads were collapsed and filtered to measure the absolute abundance of every unique TCRbeta CDR3 rearrangement. For each sample, productive Simpson clonality was calculated as the square root of Simpson's diversity index across productive rearrangements. As stored in TCRdb, this immuneACCESS dataset retains in-frame rearrangements with V and J assigned. A fraction of the clones does not appear; measured against another copy, unresolved V genes explain less than half of the discrepancy, and the remainder lacks a known reason. From that table come the V and J calls and clone size; the DNA was used to work out D and trimming. The sample has around 290,000 clones on record, roughly 86% of them singletons. The ten largest account for over 2% of the sample.

Study-wide conclusions, independent of this receptor: The quantity of clinical and demographic metadata differed by source and by participant and was supplied without curation.

Trimming takes 0 bases off V and 2 bases off J; junction bases not matched to a gene: 4. The germline V gene specifies SGHRS as CDR1 and YFSETQ as CDR2. The CDR3 has 15 amino acids, counting the end cysteine and phenylalanine. Only the CDR3 portion is preserved as DNA: 45 bases, with reading frame beginning at the first base. The sequence joins TRBV5-1 to TRBJ2-7; 8 middle bases align to TRBD2. The sample taken for sequencing was PBMCs or T cells enriched from blood (not recorded which). The source of this sequence is a young woman who had recovered from COVID-19. The CDR3 protein sequence reads: CASSLVGGGTYEQYF. Here is the DNA: TGCGCCAGCAGCTTGGTTGGCGGGGGGACCTACGAGCAGTACTTC.